These 10 T cell receptor beta chains came from one sample sequenced in a study of blood T cells in healthy people across ages. PCR was performed a second time for about 7 to 11 cycles using a sample-barcoded 5' primer and a J-beta primer mix. TCRdb recomputed calls from the 5' RACE reads with MiXCR, one row per CDR3 protein. Here the sample spans 1.5 million to 2 million distinct CDR3 sequences, about 28% being singletons. Sequencing was done on a sample of blood. The receptors originated from a woman aged 25 to 39 in good health.

J is TRBJ2-4 and V is TRBV19; 7 bases fit TRBD2. The DNA end is a closer match to TRBJ2-7, so the J assignment may be wrong. The CDR3 extends over 13 amino acids. Germline V gene lookup returns CDR1 LNHDA and CDR2 SQIVND (reference sequence). The CDR3 DNA follows: TGTGCCAGTAGTACCCCGGGAGGCATCGAGCAGTACTTC. Translating gives CASSTPGGIEQYF.

About this clonotype itself: Relative to the germline gene, one junction end is altered; a read error may explain this. The chain combines TRBV7-2 with TRBJ2-4, with a tentative D call TRBD2 (6 bases). Germline values: CDR1 SGHTA, CDR2 FQGNSA. This CDR3 is 13 amino acids long. CDR3 in amino acids: CVSSAGPGREQYF. For the CDR3, the DNA is TGTGTCAGCAGCGCAGGGCCGGGACGGGAGCAGTACTTC. Drawing the rest from reference TRBV7-2 and TRBJ2-4, the complete variable domain is GAGVSQSPSNKVTEKGKDVELRCDPISGHTALYWYRQSLGQGLEFLIYFQGNSAPDKSGLPSDRFSAERTGGSVSTLTIQRTQQEDSAVYLCVSSAGPGREQYFGAGTRLSVL.

The gene calls are TRBV6-2 or TRBV6-3 and TRBJ2-7, with 11 bases that match TRBD1. Germline V gene data show CDR1 as MNHEY and CDR2 as SVGEGT. The CDR3 contains 14 residues. V lost 5 bases to trimming and J lost 6 bases; unmatched junction nucleotides: 6. The DNA for the CDR3 is TGTGCCAGCAGTATGGACAGGGGGCATCGCGAGCAGTACTTC. This encodes CASSMDRGHREQYF.

Comment on this clonotype: An end of the junction differs from the germline gene, which may be a read error. The V and J genes are TRBV28 and TRBJ2-1, with TRBD1 as a possible D gene (5 bases). Germline V gene sequence: CDR1 MDHEN, CDR2 SYDVKM. This CDR3 spans 15 amino acids. In DNA, the CDR3 is TGTGCCGGCAGTTTGGGGCAAGGGTCCTACAATGAGCAGTTCTTC. The encoded protein is CAGSLGQGSYNEQFF.

As to this clonotype: This may be a read error: a much more frequent sequence differs by one nucleotide. This rearrangement joins TRBV6-5 to TRBJ2-5; D may match TRBD1 or TRBD2 (5 bases each). The CDR3 runs to 15 residues. Trimming shortened V by 7 bases and J by 0 bases, and 15 bases separated the two germline ends. CDR1 MNHEY and CDR2 SVGAGI come from the germline V gene. The CDR3 nucleotides read TGTGCCAGCACCCCAGGGTCGGGGCACCAAGAGACCCAGTACTTC. Translation: CASTPGSGHQETQYF.

Concerning this clonotype itself: A much larger clone sits a single nucleotide away, making a read error possible. This chain links TRBV29-1 with TRBJ1-5; the D is unclear. CDR1 SQVTM and CDR2 ANQGSEA come from the germline V gene. CDR3 length: 13 residues. In DNA form, the CDR3 reads TGCAGCGTTCGGGAAAATAGCAATCAGCCCCGGCATTTT. Amino acids: CSVRENSNQPRHF.

This clonotype occurred many times. V and J are TRBV7-2 and TRBJ2-1; D not resolved. The CDR3 sequence is 12 residues long. Between the trimmed V and J ends, which lost 1 base and 8 bases, there was a span of 6 bases. CDR1 is SGHTA and CDR2 is FQGNSA in the germline V gene. The CDR3, as DNA: TGTGCCAGCAGCTTAGGTTGGGATGAGCAGTTCTTC. Translated: CASSLGWDEQFF.

This clonotype was counted at least ten times. This chain connects TRBV6-2 or TRBV6-3 to TRBJ2-5, with D perhaps matching TRBD1 (5 bases). The J call may be wrong; the DNA end is better matched by TRBJ2-7. Germline loops: CDR1 MNHEY, CDR2 SVGEGT. This CDR3 contains 13 residues. CDR3 nucleotides: TGTGCCAGCTACGTTGACAGTTTCGGCGAGCAGTACTTC. Translated, it gives CASYVDSFGEQYF.

In its sample, this clonotype was seen many times. This chain uses TRBV2 with TRBJ2-3; the D gene could be TRBD1 or TRBD2 (5 bases each). V lost 6 bases and J lost 4, with 11 bases in between. This CDR3 spans 13 amino acids. Germline values: CDR1 SNHLY, CDR2 FYNNEI. The DNA for the CDR3 is TGTGCCAGCAGCGGTGAGGGGCCAGATACGCAGTATTTT. Translated: CASSGEGPDTQYF.

The CDR3 here is CSATGGDTLGNEQFF. The CDR3 DNA reads TGCAGTGCTACCGGGGGGGACACTTTGGGGAATGAGCAGTTCTTC. The chain carries TRBV20-1 and TRBJ2-1; 8 nucleotides align to TRBD2. In germline, CDR1 is DFQATT, CDR2 SNEGSKA (reference sequence). The CDR3 is made up of 15 amino acids. The junction had 12 bases not matched to a gene; V was cut back by 4 bases and J by 7 bases.